This T cell receptor beta chain was retrieved from a study of T cell changes during pregnancy in multiple sclerosis. Sequenced by immunoSEQ multiplex PCR; TCRdb stores in-frame clones only, minus some. This sample yields some 53,000 clones, of which 85% to 95% are seen a single time; under 0.3% belongs to the top ten. There are 14 residues in the CDR3. The germline gives CDR1 SGHDT, CDR2 YYEEEE. V was pared by 5 bases and J by 5 bases, with 6 bases of the junction left unmatched. The clonotype originates from a female donor with multiple sclerosis, enrolled in a pregnancy study. The starting material was CD4+ T cells from peripheral blood mononuclear cells, obtained in the third trimester of pregnancy. V gene TRBV5-6 combines with J gene TRBJ1-2, with TRBD1 matching over 10 bases. CDR3 loop: CASRADRGLYGYTF. CDR3 nucleotides: TGTGCCAGCAGAGCCGACAGGGGGCTGTATGGCTACACCTTC.